The T cell receptor (beta chain) under discussion was sequenced for a study of shared clonotypes between healthy human individuals. Study in general: The donors, two women and a few men, were aged 18 to 49.

The count of this clone is one. Its target is not known. Whole-study findings and limits: Unshared clonotypes carried lower generation probabilities than those common to all four donors.

The ends were cut back, 2 bases at V and 0 bases at J, with 17 bases in the middle. Germline V gives CDR1 KGHSH, CDR2 LQKENI. The CDR3 consists of 18 residues. Naive-designated CD8 cells lacked CD45RO, were positively enriched for CCR7, and omitted terminally differentiated effector memory CD45RA+ cells. At the deep level, the assay was run. Libraries were prepared by immunoSEQ multiplex PCR; TCRdb keeps only in-frame clonotypes and omits some of them. The sample carries roughly 2,000,000 clones, roughly 93% recorded once. J is TRBJ1-5 and V is TRBV18; TRBD1 is a possible D gene (5 bases). The sample comprised naive CD8+ T cells from PBMCs. The TCR sequence derives from a man aged 18 to 29 in good health. Some clones in this sample may be carry-over from other donors' samples. The CDR3 bases are TGTGCCAGCTCACCAGGGACGGGCTTGGCTTTTAGCAATCAGCCCCAGCATTTT. Its protein is CASSPGTGLAFSNQPQHF.